These 8 T cell receptor beta chains originate from one sample sequenced in a study of technical replicates of blood from a few donors. The assay was immunoSEQ multiplex PCR, and TCRdb's table has in-frame clones only and misses some. Seen here are some 67,000 clones, roughly 98% observed once, and the top ten hold about 0.16%. Specimen: T cells isolated from PBMCs. The receptors originated from a human donor in good health.

The rearrangement joins TRBV2 to TRBJ2-3, with a tentative D call TRBD2 (5 bases). Germline V gene data show CDR1 as SNHLY and CDR2 as FYNNEI. V was clipped by 7 bases and J by 8 bases, with 10 bases between them. CDR3 length: 11 amino acids. CDR3 bases: TGTGCCAGCATGGGTGAGGGTACGCAGTATTTT. Protein sequence: CASMGEGTQYF.

The CDR3 DNA follows: TGTGCCAGCAGCTTAGATTTATGGGGGACAGGGATCATCTATGGCTACACCTTC. This translates into CASSLDLWGTGIIYGYTF. The rearrangement links TRBV11-3 to TRBJ1-2; 9 nucleotides agree with TRBD1. CDR3 length: 18 amino acids. CDR1 and CDR2 from the germline V gene are SGHNT and YENEEA. V shed 0 bases and J 4 bases; nucleotides not matched to a gene: 12.

The chain recombines TRBV7-2 with TRBJ2-7, with TRBD1 matching 10 bases. The CDR3 is 18 residues long. The germline V gene has CDR1 SGHTA and CDR2 FQGNSA. V was clipped by 1 base and J by 5 bases; unmatched bases: 14. The CDR3 loop is CASSLDGFSGTGVHEQYF. The CDR3 region has the DNA TGTGCCAGCAGCTTAGACGGCTTTAGCGGGACAGGGGTCCACGAGCAGTACTTC.

This clone was observed once. The chain employs TRBV2 and TRBJ2-1, with TRBD2 matching 9 bases. CDR1 SNHLY and CDR2 FYNNEI come from the germline V gene. The CDR3 contains 16 residues. The ends lost 1 base at V and 4 bases at J; junction bases unmatched: 5. The CDR3 DNA reads TGTGCCAGCAGTGAAGTAAGACTAGCGGTTTACAATGAGCAGTTCTTC. Translation gives CASSEVRLAVYNEQFF.

The rearrangement joins TRBV5-4 to TRBJ2-5; 9 bases are shared with TRBD2. Trimming removed 0 bases from V and 5 bases from J; junction bases left unmatched: 14. Germline CDR1 and CDR2: SGHNT and YYREEE (reference sequence). The CDR3 is made up of 18 amino acids. CDR3 nucleotides: TGTGCCAGCAGCTTGGGGGGTGGTTGGGCGGGAGGGTTGGAGACCCAGTACTTC. Translated: CASSLGGGWAGGLETQYF. Looking up the rest from reference TRBV5-4 and TRBJ2-5 gives the full variable domain: ETGVTQSPTHLIKTRGQQVTLRCSSQSGHNTVSWYQQALGQGPQFIFQYYREEENGRGNFPPRFSGLQFPNYSSELNVNALELDDSALYLCASSLGGGWAGGLETQYFGPGTRLLVL.

V gene TRBV7-9 combines with J gene TRBJ2-7, with a possible D match to TRBD1 (5 bases). The CDR3 contains 13 residues. The germline CDR1 and CDR2 sequences are SEHNR and FQNEAQ (reference sequence). V lost 1 base and J lost 4, with 8 bases in between. CDR3 nucleotide sequence: TGTGCCAGCAGCTTAGGGACAAAGTACGAGCAGTACTTC. Translated: CASSLGTKYEQYF.

V gene TRBV27 combines with J gene TRBJ1-6; 10 bases map to TRBD1. V dropped 4 bases and J dropped 0; count of bases not matched to a gene: 6. The CDR3 consists of 18 residues. Germline values: CDR1 MNHEY, CDR2 SMNVEV (reference sequence). The CDR3 DNA reads as TGTGCCAGCAGTTCTTTCCGGGACAGGGGCTCCTATAATTCACCCCTCCACTTT. Translated: CASSSFRDRGSYNSPLHF.

This clone was seen only once. The J gene is TRBJ2-7, the V gene TRBV27; 7 positions agree with TRBD2. The J segment lost 2 bases and the V segment lost 3 bases, leaving 7 bases of the junction unmatched. This CDR3 has 15 amino acids. Germline V CDR1 and CDR2: MNHEY, SMNVEV (reference sequence). The CDR3 DNA is TGTGCCAGCAGTTTCGTCCTAGCGGAAACCTACGAGCAGTACTTC. Translating gives CASSFVLAETYEQYF.